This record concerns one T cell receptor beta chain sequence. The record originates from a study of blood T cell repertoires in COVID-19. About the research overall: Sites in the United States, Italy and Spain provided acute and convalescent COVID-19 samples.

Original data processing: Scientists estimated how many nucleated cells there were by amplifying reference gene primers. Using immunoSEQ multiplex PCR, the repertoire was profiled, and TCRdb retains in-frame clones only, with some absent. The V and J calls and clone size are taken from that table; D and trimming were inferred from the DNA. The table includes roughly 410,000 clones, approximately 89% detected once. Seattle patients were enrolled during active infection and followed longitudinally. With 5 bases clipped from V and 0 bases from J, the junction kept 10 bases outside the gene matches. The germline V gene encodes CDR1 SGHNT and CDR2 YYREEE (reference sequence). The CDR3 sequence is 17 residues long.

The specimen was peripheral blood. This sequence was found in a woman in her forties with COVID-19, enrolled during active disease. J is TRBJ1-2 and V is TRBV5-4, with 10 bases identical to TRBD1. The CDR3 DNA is TGTGCCAGCAGAAACCCGGGACAGGGGATTTCTAACTATGGCTACACCTTC. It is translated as CASRNPGQGISNYGYTF.